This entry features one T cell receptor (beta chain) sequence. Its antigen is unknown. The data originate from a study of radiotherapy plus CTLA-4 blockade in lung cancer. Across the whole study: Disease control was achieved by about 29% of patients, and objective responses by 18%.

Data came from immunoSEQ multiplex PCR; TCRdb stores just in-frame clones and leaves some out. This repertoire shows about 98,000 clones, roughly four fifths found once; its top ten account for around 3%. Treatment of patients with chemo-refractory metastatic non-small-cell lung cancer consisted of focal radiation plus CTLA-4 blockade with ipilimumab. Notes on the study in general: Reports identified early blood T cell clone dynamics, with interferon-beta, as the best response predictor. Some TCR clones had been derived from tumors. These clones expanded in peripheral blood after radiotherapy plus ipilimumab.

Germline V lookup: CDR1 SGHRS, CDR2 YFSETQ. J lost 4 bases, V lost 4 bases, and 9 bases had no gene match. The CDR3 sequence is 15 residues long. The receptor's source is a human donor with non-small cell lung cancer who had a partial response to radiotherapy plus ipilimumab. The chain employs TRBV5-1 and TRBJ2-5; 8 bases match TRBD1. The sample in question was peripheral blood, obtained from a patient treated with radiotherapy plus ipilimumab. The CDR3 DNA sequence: TGCGCCAGCAGCCTGACAGGGGAATCGCGAGAGACCCAGTACTTC. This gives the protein CASSLTGESRETQYF.